These 30 T cell receptor beta chains were sequenced from one sample in a study of T cells after yellow fever vaccination. TCRdb re-analysed the 5' RACE reads in MiXCR, keeping a single row per CDR3 protein. This repertoire shows approximately 550,000 distinct CDR3 sequences, roughly 21% found once; its top ten account for 14%. The sequencing here drew on PBMCs, taken 15 days after the yellow fever booster vaccination. All receptors derive from a young man who received the YFV17D yellow fever vaccine.

The chain uses TRBV4-2 and TRBJ2-2; D is unclear. Per the germline V gene, CDR1 is LGHNA and CDR2 is YNFKEQ. The germline V and J ends were trimmed by 0 bases and 7 bases, with 9 bases remaining between them. This CDR3 comprises 14 residues. CDR3 bases: TGTGCCAGCAGCCAAGAGTGGGTGGACGGGGAGCTGTTTTTT. Translation gives CASSQEWVDGELFF.

This clonotype was seen only a few times. The V gene is TRBV6-1, the J gene TRBJ2-5; 8 bases line up with TRBD1. Germline-derived CDR1 and CDR2 are MNHNS and SASEGT. This CDR3 is built from 14 residues. V was clipped by 6 bases and J by 4 bases; unmatched bases: 7. CDR3 coding DNA: TGTGCCAGCAGCCCCTGGACAGGGTCAGAGACCCAGTACTTC. It codes for CASSPWTGSETQYF.

The gene calls are TRBV9 and TRBJ1-1; D may be TRBD1 (5 bases). This CDR3 spans 14 amino acids. Germline-derived CDR1 and CDR2 are SGDLS and YYNGEE. The V end was cut by 4 bases, the J end by 3 bases, with 13 bases between. CDR3 DNA sequence: TGTGCCAGCAGCCCCCGCCAGGGTCACACTGAAGCTTTCTTT. Translating gives CASSPRQGHTEAFF.

This chain joins TRBV18 and TRBJ2-1; 8 nucleotides match TRBD2. The CDR3 has 15 residues. V lost 3 bases, J lost 7 bases, and 8 bases stayed unmatched. Germline lookup yields CDR1 KGHSH and CDR2 LQKENI. The CDR3 DNA follows: TGTGCCAGCTCACCGAGCGGGAGCATCAGGAATGAGCAGTTCTTC. Translation gives CASSPSGSIRNEQFF.

This clonotype was found many times. This chain links TRBV7-8 with TRBJ2-5, with a weak D call TRBD2 (6 bases). This CDR3 comprises 15 residues. V was clipped by 4 bases and J by 3 bases, with 15 bases between them. Germline CDR1 and CDR2: SGHVS and FQNEAQ. CDR3 sequence (DNA): TGTGCCAGCAGCTCATCGGGACTCATTGAAGAGACCCAGTACTTC. Translated, it gives CASSSSGLIEETQYF.

The chain uses TRBV20-1 and TRBJ1-5; TRBD1 is a possible D gene (6 bases). The ends were cut back, 0 bases at V and 6 bases at J, with 15 bases in the middle. Germline lookup yields CDR1 DFQATT and CDR2 SNEGSKA (reference sequence). The CDR3 length is 15 residues. CDR3 DNA sequence: TGCAGTGCTAGAGATCTTGTGGGGGGCGGTCAGCCCCAGCATTTT. Translating gives CSARDLVGGGQPQHF.

This clonotype has a count of ten or more. The CDR3 region is CASSYPSGRASGELFF. The CDR3 coding sequence is TGTGCCAGCAGTTACCCCAGCGGGAGGGCCTCCGGGGAGCTGTTTTTT. V usage is TRBV6-2 or TRBV6-3 and J usage is TRBJ2-2; 10 nucleotides align to TRBD2. V lost 2 bases and J lost 6; bases outside the gene matches: 6. The germline V gene encodes CDR1 MNHEY and CDR2 SVGEGT. The CDR3 loop spans 16 amino acids.

This clonotype was recorded a few times. The V gene is TRBV7-2, the J gene TRBJ2-3; D possibly corresponds to TRBD2 (6 bases). Germline V lookup: CDR1 SGHTA, CDR2 FQGNSA. CDR3 length: 15 amino acids. V shed 4 bases and J shed 0 bases, with 11 bases lying between them. This chain's CDR3 is CASSWGDTSTDTQYF. Written as DNA, the CDR3 is TGTGCCAGCAGCTGGGGGGATACTAGCACAGATACGCAGTATTTT.

V is TRBV6-5 and J is TRBJ2-7, with 9 positions matching TRBD1. Germline V gives CDR1 MNHEY, CDR2 SVGAGI. The CDR3 covers 15 residues. V trimming: 4 bases; J trimming: 0 bases; junction bases outside the gene matches: 4. This CDR3 is CASSLSGQGSYEQYF. Written as DNA, the CDR3 is TGTGCCAGCAGTTTGTCGGGACAGGGCTCCTACGAGCAGTACTTC.

The chain carries TRBV9 and TRBJ2-7; TRBD2 matches at 9 bases. With V trimmed by 4 bases and J by 2 bases, 10 bases remained unmatched. The CDR3 sequence is 16 residues long. Germline V gives CDR1 SGDLS, CDR2 YYNGEE. The DNA of the CDR3 is TGTGCCAGCAGCCCCGGTGGTAGCGGGAGCGCCTACGAGCAGTACTTC. It encodes CASSPGGSGSAYEQYF.

This chain joins TRBV24-1 and TRBJ2-3, with D tentatively TRBD2 (5 bases). The V gene's germline CDR1 is KGHDR and CDR2 SFDVKD. V was pared by 12 bases and J by 6 bases, with 18 bases between. There are 13 residues in the CDR3. CDR3 residues: CAVQKRAADTQYF. CDR3 nucleotides: TGTGCCGTACAAAAGAGGGCCGCCGATACGCAGTATTTT.

The chain combines TRBV19 with TRBJ1-5; tentative D call: TRBD1 (5 bases). The CDR3 is 14 residues long. V was trimmed by 7 bases and J by 5 bases, leaving 15 bases between them. Germline V lookup: CDR1 LNHDA, CDR2 SQIVND (reference sequence). CDR3 amino acids: CASTRDSSYQPQHF. CDR3 DNA sequence: TGTGCCAGTACCCGAGACAGTTCATATCAGCCCCAGCATTTT.

In its sample, this clonotype was seen a few times. The chain links TRBV20-1 to TRBJ2-7; possible D gene TRBD1, 6 bases. This CDR3 spans 13 amino acids. Trimming cost V 6 bases and J 2 bases, with 14 bases left between them. Germline V gene data show CDR1 as DFQATT and CDR2 as SNEGSKA (reference sequence). In DNA form, the CDR3 reads TGCAGTGCCACCGGACAGTTTCCCTACGAGCAGTACTTC. It is translated as CSATGQFPYEQYF.

The rearrangement links TRBV18 to TRBJ2-7; TRBD1 agrees at 10 bases. In germline, CDR1 is KGHSH, CDR2 LQKENI. The CDR3 is 13 amino acids. V shed 3 bases, J shed 6 bases, and the junction held 2 bases outside the gene matches. Here the CDR3 DNA reads TGTGCCAGCTCACCCGGGACAGGGGCCGAGCAGTACTTC. It codes for CASSPGTGAEQYF.

The chain couples TRBV20-1 to TRBJ2-7, with D perhaps TRBD1 or TRBD2 (5 bases each). CDR1 and CDR2 from the germline V gene are DFQATT and SNEGSKA (reference sequence). The CDR3 is 13 amino acids. V was shortened by 6 bases and J by 9 bases, with 21 bases between the two germline ends. CDR3 in amino acids: CSAGPGTSLAQYF. CDR3 nucleotide sequence: TGCAGTGCGGGGCCAGGGACCTCCTTGGCGCAGTACTTC.

The chain has TRBV6-2 or TRBV6-3 and TRBJ2-1, with TRBD1 as a possible D gene (5 bases). V gave up 4 bases and J gave up 10 bases, with 11 bases separating them. This CDR3 spans 12 amino acids. The germline CDR1 and CDR2 sequences are MNHEY and SVGEGT. The CDR3 reads CASSWGRTEQFF. The CDR3 DNA reads TGTGCCAGCAGTTGGGGCCGGACAGAGCAGTTCTTC.

This rearrangement joins TRBV7-2 to TRBJ2-7; perhaps TRBD2 as D (5 bases). CDR1 and CDR2 from the germline V gene are SGHTA and FQGNSA. Trimming left V 5 bases short and J 0 bases short, with 11 bases between. The CDR3 spans 14 residues. This CDR3 is CASSITRDSYEQYF. The CDR3, as DNA: TGTGCCAGCAGCATCACTAGAGACTCCTACGAGCAGTACTTC.

The rearrangement joins TRBV20-1 to TRBJ2-7; 10 bases match TRBD1. V trimming: 6 bases; J trimming: 7 bases; junction bases outside the gene matches: 12. The CDR3 length is 14 residues. CDR1 is DFQATT, CDR2 SNEGSKA, per germline (reference sequence). For the CDR3, the DNA is TGCAGTGCCAATCCGGGACAGGGGACTAGGGAGCAGTACTTC. It translates to CSANPGQGTREQYF.

The CDR3 coding sequence is TGTGCCATCAGTGGGTCTCGGGACAGCTATGGCTACACCTTC. Translating it yields CAISGSRDSYGYTF. The chain recombines TRBV10-3 with TRBJ1-2; 7 bases match TRBD1. The V segment lost 4 bases and the J segment 4 bases; nucleotides outside the gene matches: 6. This CDR3 spans 14 amino acids. CDR1 is ENHRY, CDR2 SYGVKD, per germline.

This clonotype turned up a few times. The chain joins TRBV27 to TRBJ2-7; 9 bases fit TRBD2. Losses at the gene ends were 1 base for V and 3 bases for J; bases not matched to a gene: 4. CDR1 MNHEY and CDR2 SMNVEV come from the germline V gene (reference sequence). This CDR3 comprises 15 residues. This chain's CDR3 is CASSLFASGNYEQYF. CDR3 DNA sequence: TGTGCCAGCAGTTTATTTGCTAGCGGGAACTACGAGCAGTACTTC.

The chain is built from TRBV21-1 and TRBJ2-7; the listed D gene, TRBD1, was not tested against the DNA. TRBV21-1 is flagged as a pseudogene. This CDR3 has 13 amino acids. The CDR3 nucleotides read TGTGCCAGCCCAGGACCCCTATGCGACGAGCAGTACTTC. This codes for CASPGPLCDEQYF.

The genes are TRBV10-2 and TRBJ2-1; D is ambiguous. Germline lookup yields CDR1 WSHSY and CDR2 SAAADI. CDR3 length: 13 amino acids. V lost 7 bases, J lost 3 bases, and 10 bases lay in between. CDR3 in amino acids: CASIDGFYNEQFF. For the CDR3, the DNA is TGCGCCAGCATTGATGGCTTCTACAATGAGCAGTTCTTC.

This clonotype has a handful of counts. The chain recombines TRBV4-3 with TRBJ2-1; TRBD2 aligns across 7 bases. Trimming took 0 bases from V and 0 from J; bases not matched to a gene: 5. Germline values: CDR1 LGHNA, CDR2 YSLEER. The CDR3 is 17 residues long. The CDR3 DNA reads TGCGCCAGCAGCCAAGATGCAAGCGGGAACTCCTACAATGAGCAGTTCTTC. This codes for CASSQDASGNSYNEQFF.

This clonotype was detected ten times or more. The chain is built from TRBV6-5 and TRBJ2-5, with 10 bases identical to TRBD2. CDR1 MNHEY and CDR2 SVGAGI come from the germline V gene. This CDR3 region has 18 residues. Trimming removed 9 bases from V and 0 bases from J; junction bases left unmatched: 16. The CDR3 DNA is TGTGCCAGTTCACTCACCATCCCTAGCGGGAGCAACCAAGAGACCCAGTACTTC. The encoded protein is CASSLTIPSGSNQETQYF.

This rearrangement joins TRBV28 to TRBJ2-3, with 8 bases matching TRBD2. CDR3 length: 15 amino acids. The junction had 10 bases not matched to a gene; V was cut back by 7 bases and J by 4 bases. The V gene's germline CDR1 is MDHEN and CDR2 SYDVKM. This chain's CDR3 is CASKEVGRAPDTQYF. DNA of the CDR3: TGTGCCAGCAAAGAAGTCGGGAGGGCCCCAGATACGCAGTATTTT.

The V and J genes are TRBV27 and TRBJ1-1, with 7 bases aligning to TRBD1. The junction had 11 bases not matched to a gene; V was cut back by 5 bases and J by 5 bases. This CDR3 spans 15 amino acids. CDR1 MNHEY and CDR2 SMNVEV come from the germline V gene (reference sequence). Written as DNA, the CDR3 is TGTGCCAGCAGTCCCCAGGGGGGGCAACGAACTGAAGCTTTCTTT. It translates to CASSPQGGQRTEAFF.

The J gene is TRBJ2-6, the V gene TRBV4-2; tentative D call: TRBD1 (5 bases). The V end lost 4 bases, the J end lost 0 bases, and 10 bases lay between the germline ends. CDR3 size: 16 residues. Germline V gene sequence: CDR1 LGHNA, CDR2 YNFKEQ. CDR3 region: CASSRQLSSGANVLTF. The CDR3 DNA reads TGTGCCAGCAGCCGACAGTTAAGCTCTGGGGCCAACGTCCTGACTTTC.

The chain is built from TRBV27 and TRBJ2-3, with TRBD2 matching 11 bases. The trim removed 5 bases at V and 4 bases at J, leaving 5 bases unmatched. The CDR3 extends over 15 amino acids. Germline V gives CDR1 MNHEY, CDR2 SMNVEV (reference sequence). The CDR3 sequence is CASSATSGGPDTQYF. CDR3 nucleotide sequence: TGTGCCAGCAGTGCAACTAGCGGGGGACCAGATACGCAGTATTTT.

The chain employs TRBV4-3 and TRBJ2-4; D uncertain. CDR1 and CDR2 (germline): LGHNA, YSLEER. The CDR3 length is 15 residues. The V gene lost 3 bases and the J gene lost 0 bases, with 9 bases spanning the gap. The CDR3 protein is CASSHGPEAKNIQYF. As DNA, the CDR3 is TGCGCCAGCAGCCATGGTCCGGAAGCCAAAAACATTCAGTACTTC.

J is TRBJ2-1 and V is TRBV6-1, with D unresolved. V shed 6 bases and J shed 7 bases, with 19 bases lying between them. This CDR3 is 15 amino acids long. Germline V gene lookup returns CDR1 MNHNS and CDR2 SASEGT. The CDR3 DNA follows: TGTGCCAGCAGCCGCAATCTAGACGTGATAAATGAGCAGTTCTTC. It translates to CASSRNLDVINEQFF.